Listed below are T cell receptor beta chains from one sample, sequenced in a study of cytomegalovirus exposure and HLA in healthy donors. Using immunoSEQ multiplex PCR, the repertoire was profiled, and TCRdb retains in-frame clones only, with some absent. The sample holds under 150,000 clones, approximately 78% seen once. Specimen: PBMCs. Receptors were obtained from a woman between 40 and 55 years old in good health and CMV-seropositive. Each CDR3 is given with its conserved first and last residue. Each record gives: clone size, D gene, CDR3 length, V gene, J gene, CDR3 DNA, CDR3 protein. D genes are given only for firm matches. Size is stated for part of the rows, as once, few or many counts, or as a class when the clone is expanded.

>NA|NA|13|TRBV6-6|TRBJ2-3
TGTGCCAGCAGATGGGCCGGGGCAGATACGCAGTATTTT
CASRWAGADTQYF
>NA|NA|11|TRBV28|TRBJ2-3
TGTGCCAGCAAAATCGCAGATACGCAGTATTTT
CASKIADTQYF
>NA|TRBD1|14|TRBV15|TRBJ2-3
TGTGCCACTGAAGGGACAGGGGGCAAAGATACGCAGTATTTT
CATEGTGGKDTQYF
>once|NA|13|TRBV5-4|TRBJ2-7
TGTGCCAGCAGCCCCGAGCCCTCCTACGAGCAGTACTTC
CASSPEPSYEQYF
>NA|TRBD2|16|TRBV5-1|TRBJ2-3
TGCGCCAGCAGCTTCGGACTAGCGGGAGCGACAGATACGCAGTATTTT
CASSFGLAGATDTQYF
>once|TRBD1|15|TRBV5-1|TRBJ1-3
TGCGCCAGCAGCTCAGGGGACAGCTCTGGAAACACCATATATTTT
CASSSGDSSGNTIYF
>once|NA|15|TRBV25-1|TRBJ1-6
TGTGCCAGCCGGGGACACAACGGCCCTGGACCACCCCTCCACTTT
CASRGHNGPGPPLHF
>NA|NA|14|TRBV29-1|TRBJ2-7
TGCAGCGTTGTAGCTCGTATAGGGGGCTACGAGCAGTACTTC
CSVVARIGGYEQYF
>NA|TRBD2|15|TRBV18|TRBJ2-3
TGTGCCACCGTCGGGCTAGCGGGAGCCACAGATACGCAGTATTTT
CATVGLAGATDTQYF
>NA|TRBD2|19|TRBV7-9|TRBJ2-1
TGTGCCAGCAGCACTACCGGGACTAGCGGGTGGGAGGGGACGGGGGAGCAGTTCTTC
CASSTTGTSGWEGTGEQFF
>NA|NA|15|TRBV2|TRBJ2-2
TGTGCCAGCAGAAGACTGCCTACGAACACCGGGGAGCTGTTTTTT
CASRRLPTNTGELFF
>once|NA|14|TRBV30|TRBJ1-1
TGTGCCTGGATACTGGCGGGAGCGAACACTGAAGCTTTCTTT
CAWILAGANTEAFF
>NA|NA|14|TRBV9|TRBJ2-5
TGTGCCAGCAGCGTAGCTAGCAGTCAAGAGACCCAGTACTTC
CASSVASSQETQYF
>NA|NA|15|TRBV25-1|TRBJ2-2
TGTGCCAGCAGCTCAGGGGTAAAAAGGGCCGGGGAGCTGTTTTTT
CASSSGVKRAGELFF
>NA|TRBD1|15|TRBV10-3|TRBJ1-1
TGTGCCATCAGTGATTCGGGACAGGGGGGTCCCCAAGCTTTCTTT
CAISDSGQGGPQAFF
>NA|TRBD2|14|TRBV29-1|TRBJ2-1
TGCAGCGGAGGACTAGCGGGAGGGGGAAATGAGCAGTTCTTC
CSGGLAGGGNEQFF
>NA|NA|14|TRBV2|TRBJ1-2
TGTGCCAGCAGTGGGGCAGGGGTAGGCTATGGCTACACCTTC
CASSGAGVGYGYTF